A single count supports the clone carrying this T cell receptor beta chain. The sample comes from a study of tumor-infiltrating lymphocytes in primary liver carcinoma. The CDR3 runs 14 residues. V lost 10 bases and J lost 8; bases outside the gene matches: 11. With a constant-region primer, TCR beta cDNA was made from 450 to 500 ng of total RNA. What produced the TCR beta libraries was three nested multiplex PCR rounds using slightly modified ARM-PCR. Both of the initial two PCR rounds ran for around 10 cycles and employed TRBV1-TRBV30 forward primers alongside a C-beta reverse primer. TCRdb independently ran MiXCR on the multiplex PCR reads; one entry per CDR3 protein. The data show more than 100,000 distinct CDR3 sequences, around 70% seen once. Unsorted bulk tissue of about 19-31 mg yielded co-extracted RNA and DNA. Treatment of the patients' primary liver carcinoma consisted of surgical resection.

The sequence derives from a woman in her fifties or sixties with primary liver carcinoma and hepatitis B virus infection. The rearrangement uses TRBV12-3 or TRBV12-4 and TRBJ1-2; TRBD1 matches 12 bases. The sample was tumor-adjacent normal liver tissue. The CDR3 region is CAISGGQGAKGYTF. In nucleotides, the CDR3 is TGTGCCATCAGCGGGGGACAGGGGGCGAAGGGCTACACCTTC.